These T cell receptor beta chains were read from a single sample in a study of blood T cells in healthy people across ages. TCRdb independently ran MiXCR on the 5' RACE reads; one entry per CDR3 protein. The data hold under 1,000,000 distinct CDR3 sequences, with roughly 34% observed a single time. Sample: blood. Source of these receptors: a man in his late teens or twenties in good health. CDR3s include the opening cysteine and the closing phenylalanine or tryptophan. D genes are given only for firm matches. Some rows mark clone size as missing; the rest say once, few, many or name a class of expanded clone.

>TRBV12-3/TRBV12-4|many|.|TRBJ2-5
TGTGCCAGCAGACTGGGACCGACCCAAGAGACCCAGTACTTC
CASRLGPTQETQYF
>TRBV12-3/TRBV12-4|.|.|TRBJ1-1
TGTGCCAGCAGACTGAAGAGGACTGGAGCTTTCTTT
CASRLKRTGAFF
>TRBV4-2|.|TRBD1|TRBJ1-5
TGTGCCAGCAGCCAAGGGGGGCAGGGGGCAGGCAATCAGCCCCAGCATTTT
CASSQGGQGAGNQPQHF
>TRBV5-1|.|.|TRBJ1-2
TGCGCCAAGACGGACAGAGGGGGGATCGAGCGGTATGGCTACACCTTC
CAKTDRGGIERYGYTF
>TRBV7-2|.|TRBD2|TRBJ2-4
TGTGCCAGCAGCTTTCGACTAGCGGGGGGGCAAGGCAAAAACATTCAGTACTTC
CASSFRLAGGQGKNIQYF
>TRBV12-3/TRBV12-4|many|.|TRBJ2-5
TGTGCCAGCAGTTTAAGGCCAGTTGAAGAGACCCAGTACTTC
CASSLRPVEETQYF
>TRBV12-3/TRBV12-4|.|TRBD1|TRBJ1-4
TGTGCCAGCAGTCGGGACAGGGGTCGTAGTAATGAAAAACTGTTTTTT
CASSRDRGRSNEKLFF
>TRBV20-1|.|.|TRBJ1-6
TGCAGTGCTAGAGATATGGGTGGGGGAAGAGCGAATTCACCCCTCCACTTT
CSARDMGGGRANSPLHF
>TRBV20-1|few|TRBD1|TRBJ2-1
TGCAGTGCTAGGGAGACAGGGAGCTACAATGAGCAGTTCTTC
CSARETGSYNEQFF
>TRBV19|few|.|TRBJ1-1
TGTGCCAGTAGTCCCCGGACCCTTAACACTGAAGCTTTCTTT
CASSPRTLNTEAFF
>TRBV6-6|.|.|TRBJ1-6
TGTGCCAGCAGTTACTTAGAATCACCCCTCCACTTT
CASSYLESPLHF
>TRBV5-1|few|TRBD1|TRBJ1-1
TGCGCCAGCAGCCCCGGGACAGGGGGCTTTTTGAACACTGAAGCTTTCTTT
CASSPGTGGFLNTEAFF
>TRBV12-3/TRBV12-4|few|.|TRBJ1-5
TGTGCCAGCAGTTACAGTGTTAAGGACAATCAGCCCCAGCATTTT
CASSYSVKDNQPQHF
>TRBV20-1|.|.|TRBJ2-5
TGCAGTGTTGGCCCGGGGACCAAAGAGACCCAGTACTTC
CSVGPGTKETQYF
>TRBV20-1|many|TRBD1|TRBJ2-7
TGCAGTGCTGGACAGGGCCACGAGCAGTACTTC
CSAGQGHEQYF
>TRBV12-3/TRBV12-4|.|TRBD2|TRBJ2-1
TGTGCCAGCAGCCGACAAATAGCGGGGGCCAGCAATGAGCAGTTCTTC
CASSRQIAGASNEQFF
>TRBV7-2|.|.|TRBJ2-7
TGTGCCAGCAGCTTTACCTTTTCCTACAATGAGCAGTACTTC
CASSFTFSYNEQYF
>TRBV7-2|few|.|TRBJ2-1
TGTGCCAGCAGCTCCTGGGTGGGGGGACCCCGGAATGAGCAGTTCTTC
CASSSWVGGPRNEQFF
>TRBV9|.|.|TRBJ2-7
TGTGCCAGCAGCGTAAACCCCGGGGACGAGCAGTACTTC
CASSVNPGDEQYF
>TRBV28|once|TRBD1|TRBJ2-2
TGTGCCAGCAGTCCCGGGACAGGGCAAGCGGGAGGGGAGCTGTTTTTT
CASSPGTGQAGGELFF
>TRBV19|.|.|TRBJ1-2
TGTGCCAGTAGTAACCATGGGGTTGGAGATGGCTACACCTTC
CASSNHGVGDGYTF
>TRBV20-1|few|.|TRBJ2-4
TGCAGTGCTAGCACTCATCAGGGGCTCCAAAACATTCAGTACTTC
CSASTHQGLQNIQYF
>TRBV7-2|.|.|TRBJ1-5
TGTGCCAGCAGCTCCGATGGGGCCGGGAGGCCCCAGCATTTT
CASSSDGAGRPQHF
>TRBV7-2|.|.|TRBJ2-5
TGTGCCAGCAGCCGCCTCCGGGGGACTCAAGAGACCCAGTACTTC
CASSRLRGTQETQYF
>TRBV30|many|.|TRBJ2-7
TGTGCCTGGAGTAGTGGGGAGTCCTACGAGCAGTACTTC
CAWSSGESYEQYF
>TRBV20-1|.|.|TRBJ2-1
TGCAGTGCTAGAGAGGCTCCAGGGGATAGTGAGCAGTTCTTC
CSAREAPGDSEQFF
>TRBV12-3/TRBV12-4|few|.|TRBJ1-1
TGTGCCAGCAGTTATACAAGGGACGGTGAAGCTTTCTTT
CASSYTRDGEAFF
>TRBV7-2|.|.|TRBJ1-2
TGTGCCAGCAGCTTCGGGCAGGGACATGGCTACACCTTC
CASSFGQGHGYTF
>TRBV6-2/TRBV6-3|.|TRBD2|TRBJ2-5
TGTGCCAGCAGTCCTCTAGCGGGGGGGCGTGAGCAGTACTTC
CASSPLAGGREQYF
>TRBV9|few|TRBD2|TRBJ2-3
TGTGCCAGCAGCGATCGACTAGCGGGGTTCACAGATACGCAGTATTTT
CASSDRLAGFTDTQYF
>TRBV20-1|few|TRBD1|TRBJ2-7
TGCAGTGCTGATACCGGGACAGGGGGCTACGAGCAGTACTTC
CSADTGTGGYEQYF
>TRBV27|.|.|TRBJ1-1
TGTGCCAACAGTTTACGGGAAGGAGACACTGAAGCTTTCTTT
CANSLREGDTEAFF
>TRBV9|few|.|TRBJ2-2
TGTGCCAGCAGCCCCACTAGTCGGGGGATGAACACCGGGGAGCTGTTTTTT
CASSPTSRGMNTGELFF
>TRBV6-1|.|TRBD1|TRBJ2-6
TGTGCCAGCAGCCCCGGGACAGGGGTGACTGGGGCCAACGTCCTGACTTTC
CASSPGTGVTGANVLTF
>TRBV20-1|.|.|TRBJ1-5
TGCAGTGCTAGAGGGGCGAACAATCAGCCCCAGCATTTT
CSARGANNQPQHF
>TRBV21-1|.|.|TRBJ2-5
TGTGCCAGCAGCAAGAGGGACAGGGGGGTGCCCTACAATGAGCAGTACTTC
CASSKRDRGVPYNEQYF
>TRBV4-3|.|.|TRBJ2-7
TGCGCCAGCAGCCAAGGCTGGACCGGCTCCTACGAGCAGTACTTC
CASSQGWTGSYEQYF
>TRBV20-1|.|.|TRBJ2-5
TGCAGTGTACTAGATTACCAAGAGACCCAGTACTTC
CSVLDYQETQYF
>TRBV29-1|few|.|TRBJ1-2
TGCAGCGTTGAAGGCGGCGCCTACTATGGCTACACCTTC
CSVEGGAYYGYTF
>TRBV20-1|few|.|TRBJ2-2
TGCAGTCCGGACTATTACACCGGGGAGCTGTTTTTT
CSPDYYTGELFF
>TRBV12-3/TRBV12-4|.|TRBD1|TRBJ2-1
TGTGCCAGCAGGTCAGGGACAGGCGGAATGTTCTTC
CASRSGTGGMFF
>TRBV29-1|.|.|TRBJ1-1
TGCAGCGTGGACAGCAGTTCGGGCACTGAAGCTTTCTTT
CSVDSSSGTEAFF
>TRBV30|once|.|TRBJ2-1
TGTACCTGGAGTGTACTGGCGGTTTCAACCTACAATGAGCAGTTCTTC
CTWSVLAVSTYNEQFF
>TRBV5-6|few|.|TRBJ2-4
TGTGCCAACAGCTTGGCCGGAGCCAAAAACATTCAGTACTTC
CANSLAGAKNIQYF
>TRBV20-1|.|TRBD1|TRBJ1-1
TGCAGTGCTAGTTCGTTACAGGGGGCGAGGACTGAAGCTTTCTTT
CSASSLQGARTEAFF
>TRBV27|few|.|TRBJ1-5
TGTGCCAGCAGTCCGGGCAGGGATCAGCCCCAGCATTTT
CASSPGRDQPQHF
>TRBV20-1|.|.|TRBJ2-1
TGCAGTGCTAGACCCCATGATGAGCAGTTCTTC
CSARPHDEQFF
>TRBV10-3|few|.|TRBJ2-2
TGTGCCATCAGCGAAGAGACAAGCCTCACCGGGGAGCTGTTTTTT
CAISEETSLTGELFF